This note documents a single T cell receptor beta chain sequence. What it binds is not known. This entry belongs to a study of cytomegalovirus exposure and HLA in healthy donors. Overall study results and limits: In the approximately 120 validation repertoires, a later analysis found that first-cohort TCR clusters tended to co-occur.

Profiled with immunoSEQ multiplex PCR; TCRdb holds only in-frame clones, not every one. The sample carries 100,000 to 150,000 clones, 95% to 97% recorded once. CDR1 and CDR2 (germline): MDHEN, SYDVKM. The CDR3 is 11 amino acids. The ends were cut back, 6 bases at V and 3 bases at J, with 6 bases in the middle. Source material: PBMCs. J is TRBJ2-7 and V is TRBV28; D gene ambiguous. The sequence derives from a man aged 18 to 35 in good health and CMV-seronegative. The CDR3 DNA is TGTGCCAGCAGATCCCACTACGAGCAGTACTTC. Protein product: CASRSHYEQYF.